The following is a T cell receptor (beta chain) sequence with its context. Antigen specificity is unknown. This entry is derived from a study of CD8 T cells in ankylosing spondylitis. A single record per CDR3 protein comes from TCRdb applying MiXCR to the 5' RACE reads. The sample lists fewer than 400,000 distinct CDR3 sequences; over 12% were seen once. Study-wide results and limits: Clones tied to disease were said to be significantly enriched in matched ankylosing spondylitis synovial fluid.

This CDR3 spans 13 amino acids. V shed 3 bases and J shed 7 bases, with 13 bases lying between them. The specimen was blood, either unsorted or a sorted T cell fraction (not recorded which). The receptor was derived from a male donor with ankylosing spondylitis or in good health (not recorded which). The chain uses TRBV12-3 or TRBV12-4 and TRBJ2-7, with D perhaps being TRBD1 or TRBD2 (6 bases each). Here the CDR3 reads CASSFKQGGEQYF. The CDR3 DNA reads TGTGCCAGCAGTTTTAAACAGGGAGGAGAGCAGTACTTC.